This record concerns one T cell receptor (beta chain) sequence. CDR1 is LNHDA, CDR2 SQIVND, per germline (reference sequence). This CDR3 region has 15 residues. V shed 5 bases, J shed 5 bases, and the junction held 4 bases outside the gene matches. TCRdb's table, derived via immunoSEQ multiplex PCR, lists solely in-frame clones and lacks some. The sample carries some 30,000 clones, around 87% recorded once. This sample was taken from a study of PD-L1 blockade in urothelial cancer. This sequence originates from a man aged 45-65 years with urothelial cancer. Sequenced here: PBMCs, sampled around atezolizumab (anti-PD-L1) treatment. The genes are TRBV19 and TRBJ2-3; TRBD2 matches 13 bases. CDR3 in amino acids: CASSPGLAGRDTQYF. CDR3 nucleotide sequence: TGTGCCAGTAGTCCGGGACTAGCGGGACGAGATACGCAGTATTTT.